This is a list of T cell receptor beta chains from one sample in a study of blood T cell repertoires in COVID-19. TCRdb's table, derived via immunoSEQ multiplex PCR, lists solely in-frame clones and lacks some. Of about 100,000 clones listed, roughly 80% were seen once; the top ten hold 9% to 13%. Sequenced input: peripheral blood. The receptors shown here come from a woman between 65 and 79 years old with acute or convalescent COVID-19. Each CDR3 is given with its conserved first and last residue.

V: TRBV3-1/TRBV3-2
length: 15
J: TRBJ2-1
CDR3: CASSLTREDYNEQFF

V: TRBV27
length: 17
J: TRBJ2-6
CDR3: CASSNPGQISGANVLTF

V: TRBV19
length: 14
J: TRBJ1-5
CDR3: CASTGTGGNQPQHF

V: TRBV5-6
length: 14
J: TRBJ1-2
CDR3: CASSLAGLFDGYTF

V: TRBV7-6
length: 16
J: TRBJ1-3
CDR3: CASSLRDRGIGNTIYF

V: TRBV6-4
length: 16
J: TRBJ1-4
CDR3: CAKRTGYAPTNEKLFF

V: TRBV2
length: 14
J: TRBJ1-1
CDR3: CASSPRTGLGEAFF

V: TRBV7-9
length: 14
J: TRBJ1-2
CDR3: CASSLGAPGYGYTF

V: TRBV2
length: 14
J: TRBJ2-3
CDR3: CATRLAGGADTQYF

V: TRBV9
length: 14
J: TRBJ1-1
CDR3: CASSVAWQNTEAFF

V: TRBV9
length: 18
J: TRBJ2-2
CDR3: CASSAEPGDPINTGELFF

V: TRBV7-9
length: 15
J: TRBJ2-3
CDR3: CASSSSGPSTDTQYF

V: TRBV5-1
length: 16
J: TRBJ1-6
CDR3: CASMARHRSKNSPLHF

V: TRBV7-2
length: 18
J: TRBJ2-7
CDR3: CASSLGFQGQGSTYEQYF

V: TRBV11-2
length: 13
J: TRBJ1-3
CDR3: CASSSNSGNTIYF

V: TRBV19
length: 20
J: TRBJ1-5
CDR3: CASSIDPPSLAGRGNQPQHF

V: TRBV14
length: 14
J: TRBJ1-6
CDR3: CASSQVGVDSPLHF

V: TRBV5-4
length: 15
J: TRBJ1-1
CDR3: CASSPRGGWYTEAFF

V: TRBV5-8
length: 14
J: TRBJ1-4
CDR3: CASSFVGGGEKLFF

V: TRBV2
length: 12
J: TRBJ2-4
CDR3: CASRGTSNIQYF

V: TRBV6-5
length: 13
J: TRBJ1-1
CDR3: CASNRQENTEAFF

V: TRBV5-1
length: 14
J: TRBJ1-4
CDR3: CASSLTGANEKLFF

V: TRBV5-1
length: 14
J: TRBJ1-2
CDR3: CASSFGAGGDGYTF

V: TRBV14
length: 16
J: TRBJ1-4
CDR3: CASSQDPAGLGEKLFF

V: TRBV4-2
length: 13
J: TRBJ1-6
CDR3: CASSQEENSPLHF

V: TRBV6-5
length: 14
J: TRBJ2-3
CDR3: CATDSGGAANTQYF

V: TRBV7-9
length: 15
J: TRBJ1-5
CDR3: CASSLERGSNQPQHF

V: TRBV4-3
length: 15
J: TRBJ2-3
CDR3: CASSQDSRGRDTQYF

V: TRBV3-1/TRBV3-2
length: 15
J: TRBJ2-3
CDR3: CASSQDNLPGETQYF

V: TRBV5-4
length: 16
J: TRBJ2-3
CDR3: CASSLRLAASTDTQYF

V: TRBV6-5
length: 14
J: TRBJ2-2
CDR3: CASNWALSGGELFF

V: TRBV2
length: 14
J: TRBJ1-5
CDR3: CASSVGQGNQPQHF

V: TRBV6-6
length: 15
J: TRBJ2-3
CDR3: CASSYSLSSTDTQYF

V: TRBV10-2
length: 16
J: TRBJ1-5
CDR3: CASTQRDRDRHQPQHF

V: TRBV2
length: 15
J: TRBJ2-1
CDR3: CASTTGRTDYNEQFF

V: TRBV24-1
length: 13
J: TRBJ2-3
CDR3: CATSERGADTQYF

V: TRBV9
length: 13
J: TRBJ2-3
CDR3: CASSVSGTDTQYF

V: TRBV7-2
length: 13
J: TRBJ1-5
CDR3: CASSVGTLQPQHF

V: TRBV6-4
length: 14
J: TRBJ1-2
CDR3: CASSATGTNYGYTF